This T cell receptor beta chain is from a study of blood T cell repertoires in COVID-19. Study in general: PBMCs, B-cell-depleted T cells, or T cells were the source of the cDNA or gDNA that made up the material.

Assay used: immunoSEQ multiplex PCR; TCRdb lists only in-frame clones, some missing. This repertoire shows 250,000 to 350,000 clones, around nine tenths found once; its top ten account for roughly an eighth. The length of the CDR3 is 14 residues. V lost 5 bases to trimming and J lost 7 bases; unmatched junction nucleotides: 4. Germline V gene data show CDR1 as SGHTA and CDR2 as FQGNSA. The rearrangement links TRBV7-2 to TRBJ1-6; the match to TRBD1 covers 8 bases. Sample: peripheral blood. The sequence derives from an older woman with acute or convalescent COVID-19. DNA for the CDR3: TGTGCCAGCAGCCTGGACAGGGTCAATTCACCCCTCCACTTT. Its translation is CASSLDRVNSPLHF.